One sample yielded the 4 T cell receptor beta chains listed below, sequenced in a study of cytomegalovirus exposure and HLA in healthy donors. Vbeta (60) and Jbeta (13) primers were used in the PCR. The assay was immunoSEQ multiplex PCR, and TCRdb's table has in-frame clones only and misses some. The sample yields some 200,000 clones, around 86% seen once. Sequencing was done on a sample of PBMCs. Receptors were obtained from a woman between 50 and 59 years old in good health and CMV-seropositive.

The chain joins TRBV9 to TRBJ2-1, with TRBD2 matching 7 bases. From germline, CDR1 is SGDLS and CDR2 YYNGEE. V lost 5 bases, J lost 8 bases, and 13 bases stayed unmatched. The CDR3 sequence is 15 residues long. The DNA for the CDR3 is TGTGCCAGCAGTGCCCGGGGGGACGGAGGGGATGAGCAGTTCTTC. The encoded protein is CASSARGDGGDEQFF.

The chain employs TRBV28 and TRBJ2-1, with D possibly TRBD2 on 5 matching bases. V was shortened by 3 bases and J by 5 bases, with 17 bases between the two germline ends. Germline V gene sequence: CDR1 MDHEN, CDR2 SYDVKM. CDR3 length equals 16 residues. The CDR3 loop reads CASSFSPADPNNEQFF. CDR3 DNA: TGTGCCAGCAGTTTTTCGCCAGCGGACCCTAACAATGAGCAGTTCTTC.

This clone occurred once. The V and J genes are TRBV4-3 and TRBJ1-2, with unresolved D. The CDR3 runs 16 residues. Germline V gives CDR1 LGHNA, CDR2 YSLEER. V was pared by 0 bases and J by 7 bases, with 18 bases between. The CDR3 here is CASSQDGQGRVFGYTF. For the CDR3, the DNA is TGCGCCAGCAGCCAAGACGGCCAAGGGAGGGTTTTTGGCTACACCTTC.

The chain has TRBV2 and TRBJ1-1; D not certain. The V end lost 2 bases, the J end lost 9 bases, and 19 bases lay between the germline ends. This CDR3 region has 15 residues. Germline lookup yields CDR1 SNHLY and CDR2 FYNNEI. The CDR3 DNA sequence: TGTGCCAGCAGTGAACCCCGGGGAGGCCTCCCGAAAGCTTTCTTT. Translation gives CASSEPRGGLPKAFF.